A selection of T cell receptor beta chains follows, all from one sample in a study of cytomegalovirus exposure and HLA in healthy donors. Measured with immunoSEQ multiplex PCR; TCRdb has only the in-frame clones, and not every one. Of roughly 55,000 clones listed, 75% to 80% are singletons. Material for sequencing was PBMCs. Receptors were obtained from a female donor in good health and CMV-seronegative. The CDR3 runs from the conserved cysteine through the conserved F or W. D genes are given only for firm matches. Not every row has a clone size; where given, it reads once, few, many or a size class.

TGTGCCACCCTTAGCGGGGGGGCCAACAATGAGCAGTTCTTC	CATLSGGANNEQFF	.	TRBJ2-1	TRBV6-8	TRBD2
TGTGCCAGCAGCTTAATGGGACAGGGCGAGAACGAGCAGTACTTC	CASSLMGQGENEQYF	.	TRBJ2-7	TRBV11-3	TRBD1
TGTGCCAGCAGCGTAGCGGGACAGGTGGACTACGAGCAGTACTTC	CASSVAGQVDYEQYF	.	TRBJ2-7	TRBV9	TRBD1
TGTGCCAGCAGCTTGGGGTTAGCGGGAGCATGGGGGCAAGAGACCCAGTACTTC	CASSLGLAGAWGQETQYF	.	TRBJ2-5	TRBV5-8	TRBD2
TGTGCCAGCAGCTTATCCTCAGGGTGGAGCAATCAGCCCCAGCATTTT	CASSLSSGWSNQPQHF	once	TRBJ1-5	TRBV7-2	.
TGTGCCAGCAGCTTGGGGGCGGGCGGTAGCTCTGGAAACACCATATATTTT	CASSLGAGGSSGNTIYF	.	TRBJ1-3	TRBV5-4	.
TGCGCCAGCAGCCAGGGTCTTGGGACTAGCGGGATCTATGAGCAGTTCTTC	CASSQGLGTSGIYEQFF	.	TRBJ2-1	TRBV4-3	TRBD2
TGTGCCAGCAGCTCGACGGAGCACCAAGAGACCCAGTACTTC	CASSSTEHQETQYF	.	TRBJ2-5	TRBV11-1	.
TGTGCCAGCAGTTTAAGGGACAGTGCTGGCGGCTACACCTTC	CASSLRDSAGGYTF	.	TRBJ1-2	TRBV28	TRBD1
TGTGCCAGCAGTATGCTGAACAGGGGCGGACCGCAGTATTTT	CASSMLNRGGPQYF	.	TRBJ2-3	TRBV27	TRBD1
TGTGCCAGCAGTTTAACAGGAATGGTTTCACCCCTCCACTTT	CASSLTGMVSPLHF	.	TRBJ1-6	TRBV28	.
TGTGCCTGGAGTCCGAGCCGGGTTGTTAGCTATGGCTACACCTTC	CAWSPSRVVSYGYTF	.	TRBJ1-2	TRBV30	.
TGTGCCAGCGGGACTAGCGGGCGGAACAGCTCCTACAATGAGCAGTTCTTC	CASGTSGRNSSYNEQFF	.	TRBJ2-1	TRBV2	TRBD2
TGTGCCTGGAGTGAGGGACAGTCCAATCAGCCCCAGCATTTT	CAWSEGQSNQPQHF	.	TRBJ1-5	TRBV30	TRBD1
TGTGCCAGCAGAGGACAGGGGGCAGGAACTAATGAAAAACTGTTTTTT	CASRGQGAGTNEKLFF	.	TRBJ1-4	TRBV27	TRBD1
TGTGCCAGCAGCTTAACGGGGGGGGCGAGTTTCGGGGAGCTGTTTTTT	CASSLTGGASFGELFF	.	TRBJ2-2	TRBV7-3	.
TGTGCCAGCAGCTTATCCCCTATAGGCGGGAGACGCAATGAGCAGTTCTTC	CASSLSPIGGRRNEQFF	.	TRBJ2-1	TRBV7-8	TRBD2
TGCGCCAGCAGCTCCAGCCAAAGTTCGGGAAACAAAAACATTCAGTACTTC	CASSSSQSSGNKNIQYF	.	TRBJ2-4	TRBV5-1	.
TGCGCCAGCAGCCATGAAGGGACTAGCCAATCCTACGAGCAGTACTTC	CASSHEGTSQSYEQYF	.	TRBJ2-7	TRBV4-1	TRBD2
TGTGCCAGCAGCCCGTCTCCAGGGAATCAGCCCCAGCATTTT	CASSPSPGNQPQHF	.	TRBJ1-5	TRBV6-4	.
TGCGCCAGCAGCCAAGGCGGGGATTCTTCTGAAGCTTTCTTT	CASSQGGDSSEAFF	few	TRBJ1-1	TRBV4-3	.
TGTGCCAGCTCACGATACCGGGACACCTCGGACAATACGCAGTATTTT	CASSRYRDTSDNTQYF	.	TRBJ2-3	TRBV18	.
TGTGCCAGCAGCGCACTAGCGGGAGCGACCGGGGAGCTGTTTTTT	CASSALAGATGELFF	.	TRBJ2-2	TRBV7-9	TRBD2
TGTGCCAGCAGCTTAAATTTGGACTCCCAATACGAGCAGTACTTC	CASSLNLDSQYEQYF	.	TRBJ2-7	TRBV7-8	.
TGTGCCAGCTCCGAGGGGGCGAAAATAGAGTGGGAGCAGTACTTC	CASSEGAKIEWEQYF	.	TRBJ2-7	TRBV18	TRBD1
TGTGCCAGCAGTTTGCTACAGGGGAGCAATCAGCCCCAGCATTTT	CASSLLQGSNQPQHF	.	TRBJ1-5	TRBV28	TRBD1
TGTGCCAGTAGTATAGGTGGGGCGGTCGCTGAAGCTTTCTTT	CASSIGGAVAEAFF	.	TRBJ1-1	TRBV19	.
TGCCTATCGGGGGGACGCGGCACTGAAGCTTTCTTT	CLSGGRGTEAFF	.	TRBJ1-1	TRBV6-6	.
TGTGCCAGCAGCCTAGGACAGGGAAACACCATATATTTT	CASSLGQGNTIYF	once	TRBJ1-3	TRBV7-2	.
TGTGCCAGCTGGGCGGGGGAGAACACTGAAGCTTTCTTT	CASWAGENTEAFF	.	TRBJ1-1	TRBV28	.
TGTGCCAGCAGCCCCGTTGCGGGAGGAGCAGAGACCCAGTACTTC	CASSPVAGGAETQYF	.	TRBJ2-5	TRBV7-9	TRBD2
TGTGCCAGCAGTGAAGCGGCCCCAATAGCGGCAAGCTCCTACAATGAGCAGTTCTTC	CASSEAAPIAASSYNEQFF	.	TRBJ2-1	TRBV2	.
TGTGCCAGCAGTGAACAGACAGGGGCAGGGGAAGCTTTCTTT	CASSEQTGAGEAFF	.	TRBJ1-1	TRBV6-4	TRBD1
TGTGCCAGCAGATCACATACAGGGTCTAATGAAAAACTGTTTTTT	CASRSHTGSNEKLFF	.	TRBJ1-4	TRBV7-8	.
TGTGCCAGCAGTTTATTTTCGGGATCTTATCGAGACGAGCAGTACTTC	CASSLFSGSYRDEQYF	once	TRBJ2-7	TRBV27	.
TGTGCCAGCAGCACGACGACAGGGACTGATTTCTACGAGCAGTACTTC	CASSTTTGTDFYEQYF	.	TRBJ2-7	TRBV28	.
TGTGCCAGCAGCACCCAACTAGCGGGAGGCTTCGGGGACGAGCAGTACTTC	CASSTQLAGGFGDEQYF	once	TRBJ2-7	TRBV7-2	TRBD2
TGTGCCAGTAGTACGACCGGGACAGCTAACTATGGCTACACCTTC	CASSTTGTANYGYTF	.	TRBJ1-2	TRBV19	TRBD1
TGTGCCAGCAGCGTTTCCCGGGGAAGCTCCTACAATGAGCAGTTCTTC	CASSVSRGSSYNEQFF	.	TRBJ2-1	TRBV9	.
TGTGCCAGCAGCCGAGGGGGAATGAGCAATCAGCCCCAGCATTTT	CASSRGGMSNQPQHF	.	TRBJ1-5	TRBV2	.
TGCGCCAGCAGCAAAGGACAGGGCACCCAAGAGACCCAGTACTTC	CASSKGQGTQETQYF	once	TRBJ2-5	TRBV5-1	TRBD1
TGTGCCAGCAGTTACGTACAGGGGGCCGCTTACGAGCAGTACTTC	CASSYVQGAAYEQYF	.	TRBJ2-7	TRBV6-5	TRBD1
TGTGCCAGCCAAGGACAGGGTTTCACTGAAGCTTTCTTT	CASQGQGFTEAFF	few	TRBJ1-1	TRBV25-1	TRBD1
TGTGCCAGCAGCACCGACAGGGTTTTTGATTCACCCCTCCACTTT	CASSTDRVFDSPLHF	.	TRBJ1-6	TRBV7-8	TRBD1
TGTGCCAGCAGTTTCCAGGGCCGTGGGGAGCTGTTTTTT	CASSFQGRGELFF	.	TRBJ2-2	TRBV28	.
TGCAGCGTTGTCTCAGGGGCCGCGAACACTGAAGCTTTCTTT	CSVVSGAANTEAFF	.	TRBJ1-1	TRBV29-1	.
TGTGCCAGCGGACAGGTGGGACAGCCCTATGGCTACACCTTC	CASGQVGQPYGYTF	.	TRBJ1-2	TRBV6-5	TRBD1
TGTGCCAGCAGTTACATCTCAGGGAGTAATGGGACACAATGCGAGCAGTTCTTC	CASSYISGSNGTQCEQFF	.	TRBJ2-1	TRBV6-7	.
TGCAGCGTTGACACCGGGACAGGGGGCGTTGAATTTGGCTACACCTTC	CSVDTGTGGVEFGYTF	.	TRBJ1-2	TRBV29-1	TRBD1
TGTGCCAGCAGCACCCGAGAAGGGGCCAACGTCCTGACTTTC	CASSTREGANVLTF	.	TRBJ2-6	TRBV9	.
TGTGCCAGCAGCGCCGAGGGACAGGGTAACACTGAAGCTTTCTTT	CASSAEGQGNTEAFF	.	TRBJ1-1	TRBV9	TRBD1
TGTGCCAGCAGACCAGGACTAGCGGGGGTTGAGCAGTTCTTC	CASRPGLAGVEQFF	.	TRBJ2-1	TRBV28	TRBD2
TGTGCCAGCAGCTTCCCGCGGCTAACTAGCGGGGGGAGCACAGATACGCAGTATTTT	CASSFPRLTSGGSTDTQYF	.	TRBJ2-3	TRBV7-2	TRBD2
TGTGCCAGTAGTAAGAGGAACACTGAAGCTTTCTTT	CASSKRNTEAFF	few	TRBJ1-1	TRBV19	.